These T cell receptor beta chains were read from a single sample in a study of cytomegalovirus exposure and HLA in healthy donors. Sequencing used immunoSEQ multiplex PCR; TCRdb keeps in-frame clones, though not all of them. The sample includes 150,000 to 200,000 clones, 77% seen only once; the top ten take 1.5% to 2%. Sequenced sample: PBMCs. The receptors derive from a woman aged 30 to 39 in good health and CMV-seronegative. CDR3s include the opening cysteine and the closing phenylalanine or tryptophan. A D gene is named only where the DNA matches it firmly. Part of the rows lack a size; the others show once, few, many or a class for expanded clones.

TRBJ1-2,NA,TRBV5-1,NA,CASSLGGGRGGPYGYTF,TGCGCCAGCAGCTTGGGAGGTGGCAGAGGGGGACCCTATGGCTACACCTTC
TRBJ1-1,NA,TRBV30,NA,CAWSFGNTEAFF,TGTGCCTGGAGTTTCGGGAACACTGAAGCTTTCTTT
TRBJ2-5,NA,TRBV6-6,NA,CASSGGGTARETQYF,TGTGCCAGCTCGGGTGGGGGGACCGCCCGAGAGACCCAGTACTTC
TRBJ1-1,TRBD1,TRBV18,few,CASSDRGLDTEAFF,TGTGCCAGCTCAGACAGGGGGCTCGACACTGAAGCTTTCTTT
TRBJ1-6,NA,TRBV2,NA,CASVLDSDNSPLHF,TGTGCCAGCGTATTGGACAGTGATAATTCACCCCTCCACTTT
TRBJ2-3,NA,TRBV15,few,CATGSRGLTDTQYF,TGTGCCACCGGATCGCGGGGGCTTACAGATACGCAGTATTTT
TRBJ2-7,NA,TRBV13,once,CASSAGTDYYEQYF,TGTGCCAGCAGCGCGGGGACAGACTACTACGAGCAGTACTTC
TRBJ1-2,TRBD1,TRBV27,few,CASSFEGTGGYYGYTF,TGTGCCAGCAGTTTTGAAGGGACAGGGGGCTACTATGGCTACACCTTC
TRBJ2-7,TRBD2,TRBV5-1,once,CASSSGLAGEGYEQYF,TGCGCCAGCAGCTCGGGACTAGCGGGCGAGGGCTACGAGCAGTACTTC
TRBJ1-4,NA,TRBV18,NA,CASSPPDSCKLFF,TGTGCCAGCTCACCACCGGACAGCTGTAAACTGTTTTTT
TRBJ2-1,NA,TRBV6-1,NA,CASSAGWASSYNEQFF,TGTGCCAGCAGTGCTGGATGGGCCAGCTCCTACAATGAGCAGTTCTTC
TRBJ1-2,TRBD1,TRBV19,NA,CASREQGADGYTF,TGTGCCAGTAGAGAACAGGGGGCGGATGGCTACACCTTC
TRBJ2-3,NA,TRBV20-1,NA,CSAGGNTQYF,TGCAGTGCTGGGGGGAATACGCAGTATTTT
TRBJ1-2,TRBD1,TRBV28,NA,CASSRWDRDYGYTF,TGTGCCAGCAGCCGATGGGACAGGGACTATGGCTACACCTTC
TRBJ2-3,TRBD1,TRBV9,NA,CASSRGQSTDTQYF,TGTGCCAGCAGCAGGGGGCAGAGCACAGATACGCAGTATTTT
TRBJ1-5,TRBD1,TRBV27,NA,CASSPGGGQPQHF,TGTGCCAGCAGTCCAGGGGGCGGTCAGCCCCAGCATTTT
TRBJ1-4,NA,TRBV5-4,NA,CASSSDGVNEKLFF,TGTGCCAGCAGCTCCGACGGGGTAAATGAAAAACTGTTTTTT
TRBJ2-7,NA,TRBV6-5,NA,CASSWPRGEGAYEQYF,TGTGCCAGCAGTTGGCCACGGGGCGAGGGGGCCTACGAGCAGTACTTC
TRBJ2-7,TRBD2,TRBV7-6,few,CASSLRGGRGYEQYF,TGTGCCAGCAGCTTAAGAGGCGGGAGAGGCTACGAGCAGTACTTC
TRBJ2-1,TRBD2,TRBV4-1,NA,CASTYGGNNEQFF,TGCGCCAGCACCTACGGGGGGAACAATGAGCAGTTCTTC
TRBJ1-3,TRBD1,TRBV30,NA,CAWRGNQGASSGNTIYF,TGTGCCTGGAGGGGAAACCAGGGGGCCAGCTCTGGAAACACCATATATTTT
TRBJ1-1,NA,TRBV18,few,CASSPGTGYTEAFF,TGTGCCAGCTCACCGGGCACAGGGTACACTGAAGCTTTCTTT
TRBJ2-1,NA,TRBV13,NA,CASSLGGLNEQFF,TGTGCCAGCAGCTTAGGCGGTTTAAATGAGCAGTTCTTC
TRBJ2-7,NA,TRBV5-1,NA,CASSLFMGSSYEQYF,TGCGCCAGCAGCTTGTTTATGGGGAGCTCCTACGAGCAGTACTTC
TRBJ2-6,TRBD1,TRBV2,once,CASRQTGISGANVLTF,TGTGCCAGCAGACAGACAGGGATCTCTGGGGCCAACGTCCTGACTTTC
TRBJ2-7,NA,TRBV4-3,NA,CASSQVPGWEQYF,TGCGCCAGCAGCCAAGTGCCCGGGTGGGAGCAGTACTTC
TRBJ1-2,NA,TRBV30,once,CAWSGVQGGDYGYTF,TGTGCCTGGAGCGGGGTCCAGGGCGGGGACTATGGCTACACCTTC
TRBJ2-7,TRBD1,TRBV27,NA,CASSLSFQGAYRYEQYF,TGTGCCAGCAGTTTATCCTTCCAGGGGGCCTATCGCTACGAGCAGTACTTC
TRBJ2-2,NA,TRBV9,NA,CASSFQGGGSTGELFF,TGTGCCAGCAGCTTCCAGGGAGGAGGGAGTACCGGGGAGCTGTTTTTT
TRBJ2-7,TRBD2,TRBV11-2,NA,CASSRGGGNYEQYF,TGTGCCAGCAGCCGGGGGGGCGGAAACTACGAGCAGTACTTC
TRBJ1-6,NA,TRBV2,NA,CASVVDRSNSPLHF,TGTGCCAGCGTCGTAGACAGGTCAAATTCACCCCTCCACTTT
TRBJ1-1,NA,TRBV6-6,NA,CASSYGGANTEAFF,TGTGCCAGCAGTTACGGGGGGGCGAACACTGAAGCTTTCTTT
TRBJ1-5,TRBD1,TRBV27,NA,CASSLLGTDNQPQHF,TGTGCCAGCAGTTTATTGGGGACAGATAATCAGCCCCAGCATTTT
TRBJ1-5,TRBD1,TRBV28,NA,CASSSVDRENQPQHF,TGTGCCAGCAGTTCCGTCGACAGGGAAAATCAGCCCCAGCATTTT
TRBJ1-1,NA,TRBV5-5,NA,CASSPGRTNTEAFF,TGTGCCAGCAGCCCCGGTAGAACTAACACTGAAGCTTTCTTT